One and the same sample provided the 14 T cell receptor beta chains below, sequenced in a study of cytomegalovirus exposure and HLA in healthy donors. In the PCR, 60 Vbeta and 13 Jbeta primers were used. Clones were sequenced by immunoSEQ multiplex PCR, and TCRdb holds only the in-frame ones, with some missing. The sample carries about 150,000 clones, about two thirds recorded once. The sequenced material came from PBMCs. The origin of the receptors is a woman under 30 in good health and CMV-seronegative.

V and J are TRBV28 and TRBJ2-1; D perhaps matches TRBD2 (5 bases). The CDR3 totals 12 residues. Germline V lookup: CDR1 MDHEN, CDR2 SYDVKM. The V end lost 2 bases, the J end lost 8 bases, and 7 bases lay between the germline ends. This chain's CDR3 is CASSLGGYEQFF. In nucleotides, the CDR3 is TGTGCCAGCAGTTTAGGAGGTTATGAGCAGTTCTTC.

The rearrangement joins TRBV10-3 to TRBJ1-2, with D possibly matching TRBD1 (5 bases). Trimming stripped 4 bases from V and 0 bases from J, with 9 bases between. Per the germline V gene, CDR1 is ENHRY and CDR2 is SYGVKD. This CDR3 is built from 14 residues. The CDR3 loop is CAISGQGSNYGYTF. The CDR3 coding sequence is TGTGCCATCAGTGGGCAGGGATCTAACTATGGCTACACCTTC.

The V call is TRBV4-3, the J call TRBJ1-1; D is unclear. Germline V gene lookup returns CDR1 LGHNA and CDR2 YSLEER. The CDR3 sequence is 13 residues long. V was pared by 0 bases and J by 6 bases, with 8 bases between. The CDR3 coding sequence is TGCGCCAGCAGCCAAGACAGATACGCTGAAGCTTTCTTT. Amino acid sequence: CASSQDRYAEAFF.

The gene calls are TRBV5-8 and TRBJ2-1; D remains unclear. CDR3 length: 15 residues. V dropped 3 bases and J dropped 0 bases, with 10 bases sitting between them. CDR1 is SGHTS and CDR2 is YDEGEE in the germline V gene. In DNA, the CDR3 is TGTGCCAGCAGCTATCGGCGGAGCTCCTACAATGAGCAGTTCTTC. It encodes CASSYRRSSYNEQFF.

This clone has just a few counts. The rearrangement uses TRBV7-8 and TRBJ1-2, with D possibly matching TRBD1 (6 bases). Trimming removed 1 base from V and 4 bases from J, with 10 bases in between. This CDR3 comprises 14 residues. Germline-derived CDR1 and CDR2 are SGHVS and FQNEAQ. Here the CDR3 reads CASSLEGGSYGYTF. CDR3 DNA: TGTGCCAGCAGCTTAGAGGGGGGGTCCTATGGCTACACCTTC.

In this sample, this clone turned up a few times. The gene calls are TRBV6-5 and TRBJ2-2; D call uncertain. Per the germline V gene, CDR1 is MNHEY and CDR2 is SVGAGI. The V and J ends lost 4 bases and 3 bases respectively, with 6 bases between them. The CDR3 is made up of 13 amino acids. This CDR3 is CASSFLYTGELFF. The CDR3, as DNA: TGTGCCAGCAGTTTCCTGTACACCGGGGAGCTGTTTTTT.

This chain uses TRBV7-7 with TRBJ1-3; D uncertain. V was trimmed by 0 bases and J by 7 bases, leaving 10 bases between them. Germline lookup yields CDR1 SSHAT and CDR2 FNYEAQ (reference sequence). The length of the CDR3 is 14 residues. The CDR3 spells CASSLAAAGNTIYF. The CDR3 DNA is TGTGCCAGCAGCTTAGCGGCAGCGGGCAACACCATATATTTT.

The gene calls are TRBV4-3 and TRBJ2-7, with a weak D call TRBD2 (6 bases). V lost 0 bases to trimming and J lost 3 bases, with 12 bases between them. The CDR3 has 15 amino acids. Germline V gene data show CDR1 as LGHNA and CDR2 as YSLEER. CDR3 protein: CASSQENSGYYEQYF. The CDR3 DNA follows: TGCGCCAGCAGCCAAGAGAACAGCGGGTACTACGAGCAGTACTTC.

This rearrangement joins TRBV9 to TRBJ2-1, with 12 bases aligning to TRBD2. The CDR3 loop spans 15 amino acids. V shed 3 bases and J 7 bases; nucleotides not matched to a gene: 5. Germline V gives CDR1 SGDLS, CDR2 YYNGEE. The CDR3 here is CASSASGGAGNEQFF. The CDR3 DNA sequence: TGTGCCAGCAGCGCTAGCGGGGGGGCCGGTAATGAGCAGTTCTTC.

This sequence joins TRBV4-2 and TRBJ2-1; possible D gene TRBD1, 6 bases. Trimming cost V 4 bases and J 0 bases, with 19 bases left between them. This CDR3 is 18 amino acids long. Germline loops: CDR1 LGHNA, CDR2 YNFKEQ. The CDR3 DNA sequence: TGTGCCAGCAGCCTTACCTGGACAGAACCGAGCTCCTACAATGAGCAGTTCTTC. This gives the protein CASSLTWTEPSSYNEQFF.

The V and J genes are TRBV10-3 and TRBJ2-7; 13 bases line up with TRBD2. Germline-derived CDR1 and CDR2 are ENHRY and SYGVKD. The V segment lost 3 bases and the J segment 4 bases; nucleotides outside the gene matches: 6. The CDR3 contains 16 residues. The CDR3 DNA follows: TGTGCCATCAGTGAAGCCGGGACTAGCGGGGTTTACGAGCAGTACTTC. This codes for CAISEAGTSGVYEQYF.

The CDR3 is CASSKTTGQTYQPQHF. The CDR3 bases are TGTGCCAGTAGTAAGACGACAGGGCAAACGTATCAGCCCCAGCATTTT. This chain joins TRBV19 and TRBJ1-5, with 7 positions matching TRBD1. V lost 4 bases to trimming and J lost 5 bases; unmatched junction nucleotides: 11. The length of the CDR3 is 16 residues. The germline V gene encodes CDR1 LNHDA and CDR2 SQIVND (reference sequence).

The gene calls are TRBV2 and TRBJ2-7; the D gene is possibly TRBD2 (5 bases). Trimming cost V 4 bases and J 4 bases, with 14 bases left between them. The CDR3 is 14 residues long. The germline CDR1 and CDR2 sequences are SNHLY and FYNNEI. CDR3 amino acids: CASSGGKILYEQYF. As DNA, the CDR3 is TGTGCCAGCAGTGGAGGGAAAATCCTTTACGAGCAGTACTTC.

The chain joins TRBV7-2 to TRBJ2-3; 16 nucleotides line up with TRBD2. V shed 2 bases, J shed 0 bases, and the junction held 5 bases outside the gene matches. The CDR3 covers 19 residues. Germline CDR1 SGHTA, CDR2 FQGNSA. CDR3 nucleotides: TGTGCCAGCAGCTTATGGGGGACTAGCGGGAGGGGAAGCACAGATACGCAGTATTTT. The encoded protein is CASSLWGTSGRGSTDTQYF.